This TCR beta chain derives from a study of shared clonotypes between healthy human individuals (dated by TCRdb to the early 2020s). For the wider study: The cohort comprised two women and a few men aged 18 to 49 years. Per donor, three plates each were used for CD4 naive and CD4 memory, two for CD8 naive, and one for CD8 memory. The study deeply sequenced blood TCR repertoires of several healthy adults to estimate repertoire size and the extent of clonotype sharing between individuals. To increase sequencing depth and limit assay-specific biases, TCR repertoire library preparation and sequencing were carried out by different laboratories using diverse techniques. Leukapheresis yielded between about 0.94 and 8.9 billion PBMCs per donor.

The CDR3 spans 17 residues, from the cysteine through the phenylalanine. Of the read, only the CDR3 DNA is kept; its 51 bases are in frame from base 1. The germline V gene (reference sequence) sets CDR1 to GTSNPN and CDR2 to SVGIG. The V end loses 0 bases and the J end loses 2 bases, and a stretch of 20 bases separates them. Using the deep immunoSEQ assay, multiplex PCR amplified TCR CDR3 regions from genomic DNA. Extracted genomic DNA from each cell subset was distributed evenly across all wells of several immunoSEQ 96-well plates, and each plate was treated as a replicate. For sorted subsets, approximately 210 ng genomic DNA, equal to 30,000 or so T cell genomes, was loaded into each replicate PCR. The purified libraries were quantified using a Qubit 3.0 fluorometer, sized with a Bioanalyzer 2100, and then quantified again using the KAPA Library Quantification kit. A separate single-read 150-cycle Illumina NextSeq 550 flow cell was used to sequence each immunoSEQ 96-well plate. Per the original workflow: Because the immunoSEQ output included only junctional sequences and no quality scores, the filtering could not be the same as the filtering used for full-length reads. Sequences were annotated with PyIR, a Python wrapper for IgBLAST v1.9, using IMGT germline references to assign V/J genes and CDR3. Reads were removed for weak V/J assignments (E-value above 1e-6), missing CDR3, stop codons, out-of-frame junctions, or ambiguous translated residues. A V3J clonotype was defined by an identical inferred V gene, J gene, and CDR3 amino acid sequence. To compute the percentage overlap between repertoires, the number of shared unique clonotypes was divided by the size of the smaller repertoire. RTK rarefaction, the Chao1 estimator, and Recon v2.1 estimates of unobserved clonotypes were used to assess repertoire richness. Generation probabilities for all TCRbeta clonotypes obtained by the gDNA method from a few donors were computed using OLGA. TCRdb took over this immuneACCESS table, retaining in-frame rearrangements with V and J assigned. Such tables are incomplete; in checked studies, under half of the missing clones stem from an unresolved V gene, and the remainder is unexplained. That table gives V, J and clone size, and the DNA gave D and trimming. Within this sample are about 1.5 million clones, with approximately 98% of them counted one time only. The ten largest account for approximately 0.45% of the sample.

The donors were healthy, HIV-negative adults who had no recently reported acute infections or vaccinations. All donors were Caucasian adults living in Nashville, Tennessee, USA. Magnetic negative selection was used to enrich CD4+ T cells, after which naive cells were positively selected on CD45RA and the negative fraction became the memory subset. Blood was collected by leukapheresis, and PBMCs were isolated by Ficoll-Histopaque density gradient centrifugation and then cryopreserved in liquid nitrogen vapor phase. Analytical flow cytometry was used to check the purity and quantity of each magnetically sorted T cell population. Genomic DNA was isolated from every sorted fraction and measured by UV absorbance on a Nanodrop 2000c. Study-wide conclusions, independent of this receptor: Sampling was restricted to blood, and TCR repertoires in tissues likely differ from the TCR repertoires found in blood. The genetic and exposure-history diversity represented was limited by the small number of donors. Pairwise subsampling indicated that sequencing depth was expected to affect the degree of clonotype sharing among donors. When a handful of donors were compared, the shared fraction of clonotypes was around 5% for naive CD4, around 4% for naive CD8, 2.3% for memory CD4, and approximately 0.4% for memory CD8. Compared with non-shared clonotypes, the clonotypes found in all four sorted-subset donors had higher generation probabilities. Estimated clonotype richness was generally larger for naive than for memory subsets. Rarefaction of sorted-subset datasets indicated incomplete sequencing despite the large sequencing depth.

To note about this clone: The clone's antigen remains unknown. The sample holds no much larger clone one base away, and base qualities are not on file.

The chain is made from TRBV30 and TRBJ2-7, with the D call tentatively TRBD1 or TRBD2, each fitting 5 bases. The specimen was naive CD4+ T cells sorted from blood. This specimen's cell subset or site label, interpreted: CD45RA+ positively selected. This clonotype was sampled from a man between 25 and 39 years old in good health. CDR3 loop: CAWSVVLSRDRAYEQYF. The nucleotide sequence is TGTGCCTGGAGTGTAGTACTTTCCCGGGACCGAGCCTACGAGCAGTACTTC.